This TCR beta chain was profiled in a study of identical twins. This clonotype has only a few counts. The CDR3 is 16 amino acids. V lost 5 bases to trimming and J lost 2 bases, with 18 bases between them. From the 5' RACE reads, TCRdb called clonotypes with MiXCR, one entry per CDR3 protein. This table holds about 520,000 distinct CDR3 sequences, 20% to 25% found once. The data also belong to a second study, concerning T cells expressing NK-cell markers. According to that study: More than five donors showed dominant NKG2C+ clonotypes comprising roughly 1.0-7.0% of their CD8+ T cells.

Source material: CD4+ T cells sorted from blood. The TCR originated in a woman younger than 30 in good health. This rearrangement joins TRBV12-3 or TRBV12-4 to TRBJ1-2; the D gene is possibly TRBD1 (6 bases). The CDR3 here is CASSLGPRGPNYGYTF. The DNA of the CDR3 is TGTGCCAGCAGTCTGGGCCCCAGGGGACCGAACTATGGCTACACCTTC.